This T cell receptor beta chain was captured by sequencing in a study of cytomegalovirus exposure and HLA in healthy donors. Both 60 Vbeta primers and 13 Jbeta primers went into the PCR. TCRdb's copy holds only in-frame clones and misses some; the assay was immunoSEQ multiplex PCR. The repertoire holds under 150,000 clones, with approximately 87% as singletons. Sequencing was done on a sample of PBMCs. The receptor was isolated from a young woman in good health and CMV-seronegative.

The CDR3 spells CASSLGARANTGELFF. In nucleotides, the CDR3 is TGCGCCAGCAGCTTGGGTGCCAGGGCGAACACCGGGGAGCTGTTTTTT. The chain has TRBV5-1 and TRBJ2-2, with D perhaps TRBD1 (5 bases). Trimming removed 0 bases from V and 0 bases from J, with 9 bases in between. The germline V gene has CDR1 SGHRS and CDR2 YFSETQ. The CDR3 has 16 residues.